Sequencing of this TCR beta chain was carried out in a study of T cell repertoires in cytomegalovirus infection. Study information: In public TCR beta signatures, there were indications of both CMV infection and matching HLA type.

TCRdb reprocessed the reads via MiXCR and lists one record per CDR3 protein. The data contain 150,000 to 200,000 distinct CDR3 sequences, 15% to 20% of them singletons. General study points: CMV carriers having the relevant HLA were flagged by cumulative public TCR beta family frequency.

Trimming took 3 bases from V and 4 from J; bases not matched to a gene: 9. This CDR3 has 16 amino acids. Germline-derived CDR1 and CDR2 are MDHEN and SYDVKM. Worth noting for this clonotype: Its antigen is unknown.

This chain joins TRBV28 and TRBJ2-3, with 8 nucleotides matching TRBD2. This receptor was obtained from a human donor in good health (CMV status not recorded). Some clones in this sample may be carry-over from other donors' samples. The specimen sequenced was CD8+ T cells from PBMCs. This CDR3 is CASSFGAGGIADTQYF. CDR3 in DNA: TGTGCCAGCAGTTTTGGGGCGGGAGGCATAGCAGATACGCAGTATTTT. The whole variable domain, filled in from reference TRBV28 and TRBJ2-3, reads DVKVTQSSRYLVKRTGEKVFLECVQDMDHENMFWYRQDPGLGLRLIYFSYDVKMKEKGDIPEGYSVSREKKERFSLILESASTNQTSMYLCASSFGAGGIADTQYFGPGTRLTVL.